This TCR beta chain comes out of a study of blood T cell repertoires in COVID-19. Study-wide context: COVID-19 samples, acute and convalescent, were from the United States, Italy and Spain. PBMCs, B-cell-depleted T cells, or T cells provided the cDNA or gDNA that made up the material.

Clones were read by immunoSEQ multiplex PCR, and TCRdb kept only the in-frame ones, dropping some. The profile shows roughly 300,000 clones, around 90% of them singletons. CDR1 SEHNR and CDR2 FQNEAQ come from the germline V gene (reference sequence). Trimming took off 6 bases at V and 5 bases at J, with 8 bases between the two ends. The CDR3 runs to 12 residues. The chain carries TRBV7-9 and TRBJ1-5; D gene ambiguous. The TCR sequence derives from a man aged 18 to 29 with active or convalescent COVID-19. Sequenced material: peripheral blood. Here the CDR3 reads CASSGSDQPQHF. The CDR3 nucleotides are TGTGCCAGCAGTGGGAGCGATCAGCCCCAGCATTTT. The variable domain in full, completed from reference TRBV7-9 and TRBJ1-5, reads DTGVSQNPRHKITKRGQNVTFRCDPISEHNRLYWYRQTLGQGPEFLTYFQNEAQLEKSRLLSDRFSAERPKGSFSTLEIQRTEQGDSAMYLCASSGSDQPQHFGDGTRLSIL.